This T cell receptor beta chain is drawn from a study of cytomegalovirus exposure and HLA in healthy donors. PCR amplification relied on 60 Vbeta primers (plus 13 Jbeta primers). Produced via immunoSEQ multiplex PCR; TCRdb's table is partial and in-frame only. The repertoire holds under 150,000 clones, under 80% seen once, with 4% to 5% in the top ten. V lost 6 bases and J lost 12, with 18 bases in between. The CDR3 length is 13 residues. Germline V gene data show CDR1 as SEHNR and CDR2 as FQNEAQ (reference sequence). What was sequenced was PBMCs. This sequence originates from a woman aged 40 to 55 in good health and CMV-seropositive. The chain combines TRBV7-9 with TRBJ2-1; tentatively, D is TRBD2 (5 bases). The CDR3 region is CASSPPPRTPQFF. In nucleotides, the CDR3 is TGTGCCAGCAGTCCTCCGCCCAGGACTCCGCAGTTCTTC.